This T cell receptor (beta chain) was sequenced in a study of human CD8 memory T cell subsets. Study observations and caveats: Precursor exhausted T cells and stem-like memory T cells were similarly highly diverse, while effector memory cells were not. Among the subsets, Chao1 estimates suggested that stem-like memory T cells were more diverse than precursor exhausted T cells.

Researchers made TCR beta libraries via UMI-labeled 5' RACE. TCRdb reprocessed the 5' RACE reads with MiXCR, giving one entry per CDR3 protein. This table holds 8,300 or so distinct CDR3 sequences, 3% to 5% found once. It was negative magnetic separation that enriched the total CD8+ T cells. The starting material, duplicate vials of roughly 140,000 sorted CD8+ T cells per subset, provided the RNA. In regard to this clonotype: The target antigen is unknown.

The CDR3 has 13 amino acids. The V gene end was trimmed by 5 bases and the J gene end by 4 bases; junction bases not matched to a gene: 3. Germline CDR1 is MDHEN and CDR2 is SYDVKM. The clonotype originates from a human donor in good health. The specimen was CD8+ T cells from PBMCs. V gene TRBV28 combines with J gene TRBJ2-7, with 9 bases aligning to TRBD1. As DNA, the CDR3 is TGTGCCAGCAGTAAGACAGGGGGATACGAGCAGTACTTC. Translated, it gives CASSKTGGYEQYF. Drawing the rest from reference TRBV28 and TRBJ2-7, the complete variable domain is DVKVTQSSRYLVKRTGEKVFLECVQDMDHENMFWYRQDPGLGLRLIYFSYDVKMKEKGDIPEGYSVSREKKERFSLILESASTNQTSMYLCASSKTGGYEQYFGPGTRLTVT.